What follows are 11 T cell receptor beta chains derived from one specimen sequenced in a study of T cells expressing NK-cell markers. TCRdb reprocessed the 5' RACE reads, keeping one entry per CDR3 protein, no DNA. This repertoire includes about 260,000 distinct CDR3 sequences. The sample taken for sequencing was blood T cells: a sorted CD56 or NKG2C T cell subset, CD4+ or CD8+ T cells, or bulk PBMC T cells (not recorded which). These receptors were collected from a man aged 18 to 35 in good health.

The chain joins TRBV12-3 or TRBV12-4 to TRBJ2-1; the D call of TRBD1 rests on TCRdb alone, since no DNA is present to check it. This CDR3 comprises 15 residues. The CDR3 loop reads CASSFQGASYNEQFF.

The chain has TRBV18 and TRBJ2-5; TCRdb selects TRBD1, and the lack of DNA leaves this call unchecked. Looked up from germline, CDR1 is KGHSH and CDR2 is LQKENI. This CDR3 contains 15 residues. CDR3 region: CASSPLGTGTETQYF.

V and J are TRBV29-1 and TRBJ2-1; with no DNA, the TCRdb D assignment of TRBD2 cannot be verified. CDR1 is SQVTM and CDR2 is ANQGSEA in the germline V gene. There are 13 residues in the CDR3. CDR3: CSVPTGGIYEQFF.

CDR3 sequence: CSWGQGGVETQYF. The V and J genes are TRBV20-1 and TRBJ2-5; TCRdb reports TRBD1, a call that lacks DNA to check it against. The germline V gene encodes CDR1 DFQATT and CDR2 SNEGSKA (reference sequence). The CDR3 has 13 amino acids.

The CDR3 sequence: CARLADTEAFF. V usage is TRBV6-5 and J usage is TRBJ1-1. The CDR3 contains 11 residues. Per the germline V gene, CDR1 is MNHEY and CDR2 is SVGAGI.

J is TRBJ2-3 and V is TRBV4-3. This CDR3 contains 13 residues. Germline CDR1 LGHNA, CDR2 YSLEER. CDR3 sequence reads: CASSRFRLDTQYF.

This rearrangement joins TRBV6-1 to TRBJ2-5. Looked up from germline, CDR1 is MNHNS and CDR2 is SASEGT. The CDR3 contains 14 residues. CDR3 loop: CASSRSGSRETQYF.

The chain joins TRBV28 to TRBJ1-1; TCRdb designates TRBD1, a call that cannot be tested without DNA. The CDR3 runs 14 residues. Germline V lookup: CDR1 MDHEN, CDR2 SYDVKM. The CDR3 sequence is CASSLLGVPTEAFF.

The chain joins TRBV7-9 to TRBJ2-5; the TCRdb D gene call, TRBD1, has no DNA to confirm it. The CDR3 totals 14 residues. The V gene's germline CDR1 is SEHNR and CDR2 FQNEAQ (reference sequence). CDR3 amino acids: CASSPDRVRETQYF.

The V and J genes are TRBV29-1 and TRBJ2-3. Germline V gene sequence: CDR1 SQVTM, CDR2 ANQGSEA. The CDR3 is 13 residues long. CDR3: CSVVRSSTDTQYF.

The chain joins TRBV10-3 to TRBJ2-2; TCRdb's assignment of TRBD1 cannot be checked, as there is no DNA. CDR3 length: 15 residues. CDR1 is ENHRY, CDR2 SYGVKD, per germline. CDR3 sequence: CASPKDRAPTGELFF.